These 14 T cell receptor beta chains came from one sample sequenced in a study of response to subunit inactivated influenza vaccine. TCRdb processed the RT-PCR reads anew with MiXCR; each CDR3 protein has one entry. The profile shows roughly 710,000 distinct CDR3 sequences, around 15% of them singletons. The material was PBMCs from blood, obtained roughly 2 weeks before vaccination. These receptors all stem from a man between 50 and 59 years old who received an inactivated influenza vaccine.

The chain joins TRBV9 to TRBJ2-1; D perhaps matches TRBD1 (5 bases). Germline V lookup: CDR1 SGDLS, CDR2 YYNGEE. Trimming removed 0 bases at V and 6 bases at J, with 10 bases between. This CDR3 contains 14 residues. Written as DNA, the CDR3 is TGTGCCAGCAGCGTAGGACAGACGATCAATGAGCAGTTCTTC. Translated, it gives CASSVGQTINEQFF.

V gene TRBV14 combines with J gene TRBJ2-1; D call uncertain. CDR3 length: 15 residues. The V gene lost 0 bases and the J gene lost 4 bases, with 10 bases spanning the gap. Germline V CDR1 and CDR2: SGHDN, FVKESK. The CDR3 region has the DNA TGTGCCAGCAGCCAAGACGGGTCTGGGTACAATGAGCAGTTCTTC. It yields the protein CASSQDGSGYNEQFF.

The chain is built from TRBV4-1 and TRBJ2-5; D may be TRBD2 (6 bases). The CDR3 runs to 17 residues. The V end was cut by 4 bases, the J end by 4 bases, with 22 bases between. CDR1 is MGHRA, CDR2 YSYEKL, per germline. DNA for the CDR3: TGCGCCAGCAGCCCGACCGCCCCCGTTGGTAGCGGAGAGACCCAGTACTTC. Its protein is CASSPTAPVGSGETQYF.

The V and J genes are TRBV10-3 and TRBJ2-2, with TRBD2 identical over 7 bases. CDR1 and CDR2 (germline): ENHRY, SYGVKD. V shed 10 bases and J 3 bases; nucleotides not matched to a gene: 8. This CDR3 spans 14 amino acids. The CDR3 bases are TGTGCCAGCAGGGAGGGCAGGGACACCGGGGAGCTGTTTTTT. As protein: CASREGRDTGELFF.

V and J are TRBV7-8 and TRBJ2-1; D gene unclear. CDR1 is SGHVS, CDR2 FQNEAQ, per germline. CDR3 length equals 14 residues. V was shortened by 3 bases and J by 7 bases, with 13 bases between the two germline ends. The DNA of the CDR3 is TGTGCCAGCAGCTTCGACACTCACCAAAATGAGCAGTTCTTC. It is translated as CASSFDTHQNEQFF.

Many counts were recorded for this clonotype. The chain combines TRBV5-1 with TRBJ2-6; no clear D. The CDR3 runs to 14 residues. The ends were cut back, 3 bases at V and 3 bases at J, with 7 bases in the middle. CDR1 and CDR2 (germline): SGHRS, YFSETQ. CDR3 coding DNA: TGCGCCAGCAGCTCTAACAGTGGGGCCAACGTCCTGACTTTC. Its protein is CASSSNSGANVLTF.

This clonotype was found many times. The chain recombines TRBV28 with TRBJ2-3, with TRBD1 matching 8 bases. Germline V gives CDR1 MDHEN, CDR2 SYDVKM. The trim removed 11 bases at V and 2 bases at J, leaving 12 bases unmatched. The CDR3 has 15 amino acids. The DNA of the CDR3 is TGTGCCGGATCGAGGACAGGGTACTCCACAGATACGCAGTATTTT. It codes for CAGSRTGYSTDTQYF.

In its sample, this clonotype was seen a few times. The chain combines TRBV12-3 or TRBV12-4 with TRBJ2-1; D unclear. This CDR3 region has 16 residues. Trimming left V 3 bases short and J 0 bases short, with 12 bases between. This CDR3 reads CASSLDNPSSYNEQFF. CDR3 nucleotides: TGTGCCAGCAGTTTGGATAATCCAAGCTCCTACAATGAGCAGTTCTTC.

The V and J genes are TRBV2 and TRBJ2-5; 7 bases line up with TRBD1. The V segment lost 11 bases and the J segment 5 bases; nucleotides outside the gene matches: 17. There are 15 residues in the CDR3. CDR1 and CDR2 from the germline V gene are SNHLY and FYNNEI. CDR3 DNA: TGTGCCGGAAAAGGACAGGCTAGGACCAGGGAGACCCAGTACTTC. Its translation is CAGKGQARTRETQYF. Full variable domain (outside the CDR3, taken from reference TRBV2 and TRBJ2-5): EPEVTQTPSHQVTQMGQEVILRCVPISNHLYFYWYRQILGQKVEFLVSFYNNEISEKSEIFDDQFSVERPDGSNFTLKIRSTKLEDSAMYFCAGKGQARTRETQYFGPGTRLLVL.

This clonotype was detected only a few times. CDR3 sequence (DNA): TGTGCCAGCAGTACCGACAGGAGGAACACTGAAGCTTTCTTT. Its translation: CASSTDRRNTEAFF. The V gene is TRBV12-3 or TRBV12-4, the J gene TRBJ1-1; D may be TRBD1 (6 bases). This CDR3 is 14 amino acids long. The V and J ends lost 5 bases and 1 base respectively, with 11 bases between them.

This sequence joins TRBV20-1 and TRBJ2-7; D might be TRBD2 (5 bases). V lost 6 bases to trimming and J lost 7 bases, with 16 bases between them. The CDR3 is 12 amino acids. In germline, CDR1 is DFQATT, CDR2 SNEGSKA (reference sequence). CDR3 sequence (DNA): TGCAGTGCATCGGGAATAGGTAAAGAGCAGTACTTC. This codes for CSASGIGKEQYF.

The gene calls are TRBV9 and TRBJ1-2; 8 bases agree with TRBD1. This CDR3 has 15 amino acids. Germline lookup yields CDR1 SGDLS and CDR2 YYNGEE. Unmatched junction bases numbered 11, after V lost 3 bases and J lost 7 bases. The CDR3 here is CASSERTGSRLGYTF. DNA for the CDR3: TGTGCCAGCAGCGAGAGGACAGGGAGTCGCCTTGGCTACACCTTC.

This clonotype occurred many times. V gene TRBV6-4 combines with J gene TRBJ2-1, with 7 bases aligning to TRBD1. Looked up from germline, CDR1 is MRHNA and CDR2 is SNTAGT. Trimming cost V 6 bases and J 10 bases; bases outside gene matches: 12. This CDR3 region has 14 residues. In nucleotides, the CDR3 is TGTGCCAGCAGCCTAGACACAGGGGTGGACGAGCAGTTCTTC. It yields the protein CASSLDTGVDEQFF.

The chain joins TRBV6-2 or TRBV6-3 to TRBJ2-7; 8 positions match TRBD1. The CDR3 spans 16 residues. Trimming at V came to 6 bases and at J to 0 bases, leaving 10 bases not matched to a gene. Germline values: CDR1 MNHEY, CDR2 SVGEGT. The CDR3 loop is CASRPGQGRGSYEQYF. CDR3 in DNA: TGTGCCAGCAGACCCGGACAGGGACGAGGCTCCTACGAGCAGTACTTC.